Listed here is a single T cell receptor beta chain. Its target is not known. This sample stems from a study of PD-1 blockade in classical Hodgkin lymphoma. Regarding the study as a whole: It was among complete responders that baseline diversity resembled that of newly diagnosed patients.

As for time point: cycle 4 day 1 (C4D1), after 5 to 7 weeks of nivolumab. Relapses following autologous stem cell transplantation were seen in all patients, with brentuximab vedotin exposure varying. The table came from immunoSEQ multiplex PCR; TCRdb's copy has only in-frame clones and leaves some out. The sample contains some 90,000 clones, 75% to 85% of which appear only once. V was pared by 4 bases and J by 2 bases, with 13 bases between. The germline CDR1 and CDR2 sequences are SGHTS and YDEGEE. The CDR3 spans 15 residues. The sequence was collected from a human donor with classical Hodgkin lymphoma. Source: peripheral blood mononuclear cells (PBMCs), taken before the fourth cycle of nivolumab. The rearrangement links TRBV5-8 to TRBJ2-1; tentatively, D is TRBD1 (7 bases). The CDR3 coding sequence is TGTGCCAGCAGCCCGGCGGGACAGCCCTACAATGAGCAGTTCTTC. It yields the protein CASSPAGQPYNEQFF.